A selection of T cell receptor beta chains follows, all from one sample in a study of blood T cell repertoires in COVID-19. Libraries were prepared by immunoSEQ multiplex PCR; TCRdb keeps only in-frame clonotypes and omits some of them. The sample consists of over 100,000 clones, 75% to 90% of them appearing once. Sequencing was carried out using peripheral blood. Receptor source: a human donor in a cohort sampled during active COVID-19. The CDR3 runs from the conserved cysteine through the conserved F or W. D genes are given only for firm matches. Expanded clones are given a class, and other clones once, few, many or no size at all.

TRBJ1-6,TRBV5-6,once,TRBD1,CASSTGQHNSPLHF,TGTGCCAGCAGCACGGGACAGCATAATTCACCCCTCCACTTT
TRBJ1-5,TRBV3-1/TRBV3-2,NA,TRBD1,CASSQGTGAPNQPQHF,TGTGCCAGCAGCCAAGGGACAGGGGCCCCCAATCAGCCCCAGCATTTT
TRBJ1-4,TRBV15,few,TRBD1,CATSRYGTDNEKLFF,TGTGCCACCAGCAGATATGGGACAGATAATGAAAAACTGTTTTTT
TRBJ1-2,TRBV20-1,NA,NA,CSARGLGYTF,TGCAGTGCCCGGGGGTTGGGCTACACCTTC
TRBJ2-3,TRBV3-1/TRBV3-2,NA,NA,CASRRTATDTQYF,TGTGCCAGCAGGAGGACAGCCACAGATACGCAGTATTTT
TRBJ2-1,TRBV7-2,NA,TRBD1,CASSTTGDEQFF,TGTGCCAGCAGCACTACAGGGGACGAGCAGTTCTTC
TRBJ1-6,TRBV4-1,NA,TRBD1,CASSPGQGAGPLHF,TGCGCCAGCAGCCCGGGGCAGGGGGCTGGACCCCTCCACTTT
TRBJ1-2,TRBV6-6,few,TRBD1,CASRYGQGGDYGYTF,TGTGCCAGCAGATATGGACAGGGGGGCGACTATGGCTACACCTTC
TRBJ1-1,TRBV7-9,once,NA,CASSLRPGPGGTEAFF,TGTGCCAGCAGCTTACGGCCAGGTCCCGGGGGCACTGAAGCTTTCTTT
TRBJ2-2,TRBV5-1,NA,TRBD2,CASSPGLAGPGELFF,TGCGCCAGCAGCCCGGGACTAGCGGGGCCCGGGGAGCTGTTTTTT
TRBJ2-7,TRBV11-2,NA,TRBD1,CASSLNRDSSYEQYF,TGTGCCAGCAGCTTGAACCGGGACAGCTCCTACGAGCAGTACTTC
TRBJ2-5,TRBV7-8,NA,NA,CASSPYTRGKETQYF,TGTGCCAGCAGCCCCTACACCCGGGGAAAAGAGACCCAGTACTTC
TRBJ2-2,TRBV3-1/TRBV3-2,once,NA,CASSHQQGRGTGELFF,TGTGCCAGCAGCCACCAGCAGGGGCGAGGCACCGGGGAGCTGTTTTTT
TRBJ1-1,TRBV27,few,TRBD1,CASSLFQGASTEAFF,TGTGCCAGCAGTTTATTTCAGGGGGCGAGTACTGAAGCTTTCTTT
TRBJ2-3,TRBV7-3,NA,TRBD2,CASSRSGGAVDTQYF,TGTGCCAGCAGCCGTAGCGGGGGGGCCGTAGATACGCAGTATTTT
TRBJ2-7,TRBV11-2,NA,TRBD2,CASSPRLAGPYEQYF,TGTGCCAGCAGCCCTAGACTAGCGGGTCCCTACGAGCAGTACTTC
TRBJ2-7,TRBV7-8,NA,NA,CASSLAQASYEQYF,TGTGCCAGCAGCTTAGCGCAGGCCTCCTACGAGCAGTACTTC
TRBJ2-3,TRBV7-2,NA,TRBD1,CASSLDRGRTDTQYF,TGTGCCAGCAGCTTGGACAGGGGGCGCACAGATACGCAGTATTTT
TRBJ2-3,TRBV4-2,NA,TRBD2,CASSLAGVDTQYF,TGTGCCAGCAGCTTAGCGGGAGTAGATACGCAGTATTTT
TRBJ1-2,TRBV7-3,few,NA,CASSLRPVGDIYGYTF,TGTGCCAGCAGCTTAAGGCCAGTGGGCGATATCTATGGCTACACCTTC
TRBJ2-1,TRBV7-2,NA,TRBD1,CASSPRTGSYNEQFF,TGTGCCAGCAGCCCCCGGACAGGGTCATACAATGAGCAGTTCTTC
TRBJ2-5,TRBV5-1,NA,TRBD1,CASSLGPGTVETQYF,TGCGCCAGCAGCTTGGGACCCGGGACAGTAGAGACCCAGTACTTC
TRBJ2-7,TRBV10-3,NA,TRBD2,CAISIAGLTYEQYF,TGTGCCATCAGCATAGCGGGGCTTACCTACGAGCAGTACTTC
TRBJ1-5,TRBV19,NA,TRBD1,CASTKEGTGSLSNQPQHF,TGTGCCAGTACCAAGGAGGGGACAGGGTCTCTTAGCAATCAGCCCCAGCATTTT
TRBJ1-2,TRBV18,NA,TRBD1,CASSPQQGVKGYTF,TGTGCCAGCTCACCACAACAGGGGGTTAAGGGCTACACCTTC
TRBJ2-5,TRBV27,NA,TRBD1,CASSLNRGYQETQYF,TGTGCCAGCAGTCTTAACAGGGGGTACCAAGAGACCCAGTACTTC
TRBJ2-3,TRBV19,NA,TRBD2,CASSIGGGRGDTQYF,TGTGCCAGTAGTATTGGCGGCGGGAGAGGGGATACGCAGTATTTT
TRBJ1-2,TRBV28,NA,TRBD1,CASSSQGMKGYTF,TGTGCCAGCAGTTCACAGGGGATGAAGGGCTACACCTTC
TRBJ2-5,TRBV24-1,NA,TRBD1,CATSDADRGLETQYF,TGTGCCACCAGTGATGCGGACAGGGGGCTGGAGACCCAGTACTTC
TRBJ1-2,TRBV6-6,NA,NA,CASSTRRVYGYTF,TGTGCCAGCAGTACCCGCCGCGTCTATGGCTACACCTTC